This T cell receptor beta chain was found in a study of control samples from healthy donors and cancer patients. Measured with immunoSEQ multiplex PCR; TCRdb has only the in-frame clones, and not every one. The data hold tens of thousands of clones, with about 95% observed a single time. Sequenced input: blood. The clonotype was recovered from a man between 25 and 39 years old in good health.

For the CDR3, the DNA is TGTGCCAGCAGCCCCGGACAGAGCTCCTACAATGAGCAGTTCTTC. Translation gives CASSPGQSSYNEQFF. The chain is built from TRBV5-6 and TRBJ2-1; D might be TRBD1 (6 bases). This CDR3 spans 15 amino acids. V dropped 4 bases and J dropped 0 bases, with 11 bases sitting between them. Germline V CDR1 and CDR2: SGHDT, YYEEEE.